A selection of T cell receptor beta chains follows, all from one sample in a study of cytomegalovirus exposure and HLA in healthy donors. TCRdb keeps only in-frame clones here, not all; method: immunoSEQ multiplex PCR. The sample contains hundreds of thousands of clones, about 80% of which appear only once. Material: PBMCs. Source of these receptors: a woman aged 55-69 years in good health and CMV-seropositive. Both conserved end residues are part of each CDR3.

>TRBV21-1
CASSKQGNTEAFF
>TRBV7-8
CASSLGGLNTGELFF
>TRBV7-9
CASSPPGAETQYF
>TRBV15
CATSRDRGYENTIYF
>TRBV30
CAWRDRNGNQPQHF
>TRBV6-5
CASSYFRGQGGNEQFF
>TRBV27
CASSFSGRGHNEQFF
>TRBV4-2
CASSQGGGSGPQETQYF
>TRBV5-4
CASSRVPDGYTF
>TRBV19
CASSIVRVTGRSNQPQHF
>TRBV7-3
CASSSGYEQFF
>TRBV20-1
CSGRQGNEQYF
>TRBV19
CASSIDGDRFYEQYF
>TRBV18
CASSPEVVLDEQFF
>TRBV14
CASSQGGGSTYTF
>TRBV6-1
CASSETSSFQETQYF
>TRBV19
CASSSGLAAEQFF
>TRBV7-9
CASSGLAGDLETQYF
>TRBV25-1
CASSESNRVNEQFF
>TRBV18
CASSLRTQSTGELFF
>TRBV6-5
CASSYSGRGVYEQYF
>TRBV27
CASRQGRGSQPQHF
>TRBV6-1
CASSGWREQFF
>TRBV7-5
CVRSDSSGKDRDPRGEQYF
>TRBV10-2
CASSELGMNTEAFF
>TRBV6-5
CASSGGQGTYGYTF
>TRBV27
CASSFWQGTGYTF
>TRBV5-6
CASSLDYHGELFF
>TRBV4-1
CASSQDWSYGYTF
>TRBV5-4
CASSLDGGREKLFF
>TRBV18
CASSPIRESHNEQFF
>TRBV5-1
CASSLAPGQGLNEKLFF
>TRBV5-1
CASSLQGTYTF
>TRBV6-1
CASSAWRTSYGYTF
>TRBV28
CASRFRDRDNYGYTF
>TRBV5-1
CASSPGQINYGYTF
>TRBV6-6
CASSYRGGLETQYF
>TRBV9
CASSVDPGLNSPLHF
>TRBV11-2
CASSLETVYNEQFF
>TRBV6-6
CASSPQEVYEQYF
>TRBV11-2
CASSSQGGNYGYTF
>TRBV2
CASTMTGVGYTF
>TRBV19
CASTGTTDSYEQYF
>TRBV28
CASNRMNTEAFF
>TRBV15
CATSRDSSASSYEQYF
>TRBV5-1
CASSSPTSGYSPHEQYF
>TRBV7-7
CASSLISRVDTEAFF
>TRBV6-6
CASSYPRTGFYGYTF
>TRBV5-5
CASSLGGRPDQETQYF
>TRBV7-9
CASRVGGGGTNTGELFF
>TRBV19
CASVGRNEKLFF
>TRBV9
CASSVGGGGWTQYF
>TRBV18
CASSPGREGGYTF
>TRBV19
CASSTGTFSYEQYF
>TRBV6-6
CASNNGQSPTDTQYF
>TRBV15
CATSSPGTGHEKLFF
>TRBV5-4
CASSYPGQGETQYF